Sequencing of this T cell receptor (beta chain) was carried out in a study of blood T cell repertoires in COVID-19. Overall study context: T cells, B-cell-depleted T cells, or PBMCs supplied cDNA or gDNA.

CDR3 length: 15 residues. Germline-derived CDR1 and CDR2 are KGHDR and SFDVKD. The trim removed 4 bases at V and 7 bases at J, leaving 9 bases unmatched. Participants spanned ages about 18 to 100 years and resided in roughly 22 US areas. As originally analysed: Reference gene primer amplification in the assay estimated nucleated cell counts. Profiling relied on immunoSEQ multiplex PCR, and the TCRdb table lists in-frame clones only, not all of them. The V and J calls and the clone size are those of that table, but D and trimming were determined from the DNA. In the table there are about 160,000 clones, roughly 87% of which are singletons.

Sequencing used PBMCs or T cells enriched from blood (not recorded which). The sequence was collected from a woman aged 45-59 years who had recovered from COVID-19. The rearrangement uses TRBV24-1 and TRBJ1-5, with TRBD1 identical over 7 bases. The DNA of the CDR3 is TGTGCCACCAGTGACTCCGACAGGGCAGGCCAGCCCCAGCATTTT. Translating gives CATSDSDRAGQPQHF.